Presented here are 10 T cell receptor beta chains from one specimen sequenced in a study of cytomegalovirus exposure and HLA in healthy donors. 13 Jbeta primers and 60 Vbeta primers were used for the PCR. The assay was immunoSEQ multiplex PCR, and TCRdb's table has in-frame clones only and misses some. The sample lists about 140,000 clones, 70% to 85% seen once, with 1.5% to 2% in the top ten. Sequenced input: PBMCs. All receptors come from a man aged 40-49 years in good health and CMV-seronegative.

The CDR3, as DNA: TGCGCCAGCAGCTTATCGGGGGGGCCCTACAATGAGCAGTTCTTC. Translating gives CASSLSGGPYNEQFF. V and J are TRBV5-1 and TRBJ2-1; 8 positions match TRBD2. The germline gives CDR1 SGHRS, CDR2 YFSETQ. J gave up 2 bases and V 2 bases, and 3 bases lay outside the gene matches. This CDR3 comprises 15 residues.

V gene TRBV6-5 combines with J gene TRBJ1-1; D uncertain. Trimming removed 4 bases at V and 11 bases at J, with 14 bases between. This CDR3 spans 12 amino acids. Per the germline V gene, CDR1 is MNHEY and CDR2 is SVGAGI. CDR3 amino acids: CASSSVRQEAFF. CDR3 coding DNA: TGTGCCAGCAGTTCCGTCAGGCAAGAGGCTTTCTTT.

This clone was picked up a small number of times. This chain joins TRBV5-5 and TRBJ2-1; 7 nucleotides line up with TRBD2. CDR1 is SGHKS and CDR2 is YYEKEE in the germline V gene (reference sequence). This CDR3 is built from 15 residues. V lost 1 base, J lost 9 bases, and 10 bases stayed unmatched. The CDR3 sequence is CASSLFADRGVEQFF. The CDR3 DNA follows: TGTGCCAGCAGCTTGTTTGCGGACCGGGGGGTTGAGCAGTTCTTC.

The chain is built from TRBV6-6 and TRBJ2-4; TRBD1 matches 10 bases. Germline loops: CDR1 MNHNY, CDR2 SVGAGI (reference sequence). The CDR3 totals 14 residues. V shed 5 bases, J shed 6 bases, and the junction held 4 bases outside the gene matches. CDR3 residues: CASSPDRGTNIQYF. CDR3 DNA sequence: TGTGCCAGCAGTCCGGACAGGGGGACAAACATTCAGTACTTC.

The chain is built from TRBV7-9 and TRBJ2-5; no clear D. Germline CDR1 and CDR2: SEHNR and FQNEAQ (reference sequence). Trimming took off 5 bases at V and 5 bases at J, with 6 bases between the two ends. CDR3 size: 11 residues. For the CDR3, the DNA is TGTGCCAGCAGCCTCCAGGAGACCCAGTACTTC. Protein: CASSLQETQYF.

This chain joins TRBV18 and TRBJ2-7; 7 nucleotides agree with TRBD2. Germline assignment: CDR1 KGHSH and CDR2 LQKENI. This CDR3 has 16 residues. V shed 3 bases and J 4 bases; nucleotides not matched to a gene: 12. CDR3 nucleotides: TGTGCCAGCTCACCTTACGGAGCGGGGTTCTTATACGAGCAGTACTTC. Amino acids: CASSPYGAGFLYEQYF.

This chain connects TRBV19 to TRBJ2-7; TRBD2 agrees at 8 bases. Germline CDR1 reads LNHDA; CDR2 reads SQIVND (reference sequence). V lost 5 bases to trimming and J lost 0 bases; unmatched junction nucleotides: 6. This CDR3 spans 15 amino acids. This chain's CDR3 is CASSRIAGNSYEQYF. CDR3 sequence (DNA): TGTGCCAGTAGTCGCATAGCGGGAAACTCCTACGAGCAGTACTTC. The full variable domain, rest sourced from reference TRBV19 and TRBJ2-7, is DGGITQSPKYLFRKEGQNVTLSCEQNLNHDAMYWYRQDPGQGLRLIYYSQIVNDFQKGDIAEGYSVSREKKESFPLTVTSAQKNPTAFYLCASSRIAGNSYEQYFGPGTRLTVT.

V usage is TRBV18 and J usage is TRBJ2-2, with a tentative D call TRBD1 (5 bases). CDR1 is KGHSH and CDR2 is LQKENI in the germline V gene. V shed 2 bases and J shed 9 bases, with 13 bases lying between them. This CDR3 is 14 amino acids long. For the CDR3, the DNA is TGTGCCAGCTCACCATCAGGTTGGGGCCGGGAGCTGTTTTTT. Its protein product is CASSPSGWGRELFF.

The J gene is TRBJ2-1, the V gene TRBV11-2; TRBD2 matches at 8 bases. Trimming took 4 bases from V and 8 from J; bases not matched to a gene: 10. The CDR3 spans 15 residues. CDR1 and CDR2 from the germline V gene are SGHAT and FQNNGV. This CDR3 is CASSSTGTSGYEQFF. In DNA form, the CDR3 reads TGTGCCAGCAGCTCTACCGGGACTAGTGGATATGAGCAGTTCTTC.

The V gene is TRBV10-3, the J gene TRBJ2-7; possibly TRBD1 for D (6 bases). Germline lookup yields CDR1 ENHRY and CDR2 SYGVKD. This CDR3 is 15 amino acids long. The V gene lost 2 bases and the J gene lost 1 base, with 12 bases spanning the gap. CDR3 sequence reads: CAISEPWQGSYEQYF. The CDR3 DNA reads as TGTGCCATCAGTGAGCCCTGGCAGGGGTCCTACGAGCAGTACTTC.